This TCR beta chain was observed in a study of blood T cell repertoires in COVID-19. Study details: Acute and convalescent COVID-19 samples came from the United States, Italy and Spain. Sources were T cells, B-cell-depleted T cells, or PBMCs; the material itself was cDNA or gDNA.

Original handling: Cell counts per sample came from amplifying reference gene primers. Data came from immunoSEQ multiplex PCR; TCRdb stores just in-frame clones and leaves some out. Clone size and V and J calls were adopted from that table, with D and trimming inferred from the DNA. The repertoire consists of over 90,000 clones, with 84% occurring once and the leading ten covering 13%. Germline values: CDR1 SGHTS, CDR2 YDEGEE. V was pared by 4 bases and J by 4 bases, with 11 bases between. CDR3 length: 14 amino acids. The chain carries TRBV5-8 and TRBJ1-4; no clear D gene. This TCR was sampled from a human donor in a cohort sampled during active or convalescent COVID-19. The source material was peripheral blood. The CDR3 DNA sequence: TGTGCCAGCAGCCCCGGACTGAATAATGAAAAACTGTTTTTT. This translates into CASSPGLNNEKLFF.